This TCR beta chain was recovered during a study of blood T cell repertoires in COVID-19. Study-level background: The samples span acute and convalescent COVID-19 from the United States, Italy and Spain.

Per the study methods: Counts of nucleated cells, estimated from reference gene primer amplification, were obtained. Produced via immunoSEQ multiplex PCR; TCRdb's table is partial and in-frame only. That table furnishes V, J and clone size, whereas the DNA furnished D and trimming. The sample contains approximately 300,000 clones, roughly 90% of which appear only once. V dropped 4 bases and J dropped 0; count of bases not matched to a gene: 3. The length of the CDR3 is 15 residues. Germline-derived CDR1 and CDR2 are SGHDT and YYEEEE. The participants were between roughly 18 and 100 years old and came from 24 US areas. Participant reports of clinical history set cohort assignment.

This sequence joins TRBV5-6 and TRBJ2-1, with TRBD2 matching 8 bases. The sequenced sample was PBMCs or T cells enriched from blood (not recorded which). This sequence was found in a woman in her thirties who had recovered from COVID-19. The chain's CDR3 is CASSRSGSSYNEQFF. CDR3 sequence (DNA): TGTGCCAGCAGCAGGAGCGGGAGCTCCTACAATGAGCAGTTCTTC.